The 18 T cell receptor beta chains below come from one sample, sequenced in a study of blood T cell repertoires in COVID-19. Clones were read by immunoSEQ multiplex PCR, and TCRdb kept only the in-frame ones, dropping some. In the table there are a few hundred thousand clones, approximately 90% of which are singletons. The sequencing sample was made of PBMCs or T cells enriched from blood (not recorded which). These receptors were taken from a man between 35 and 55 years old who had recovered from COVID-19.

A word on this clone: An end of the junction does not agree with germline; a read error may underlie this. The J gene is TRBJ1-6, the V gene TRBV2; 8 bases map to TRBD1. Germline CDR1 reads SNHLY; CDR2 reads FYNNEI. CDR3 length equals 11 residues. Here the CDR3 reads CASRGQVSILF. CDR3 nucleotides: TGTGCCAGCAGGGGACAGGTCTCGATTCTCTTT.

This chain's CDR3 is CASSSQLAGGSNEQFF. The CDR3 DNA sequence: TGTGCCAGCAGCTCACAACTAGCGGGAGGATCCAATGAGCAGTTCTTC. J is TRBJ2-1 and V is TRBV3-1 (or the pseudogene TRBV3-2); TRBD2 matches 12 bases. This CDR3 has 16 residues. V shed 5 bases, J shed 6 bases, and the junction held 8 bases outside the gene matches. CDR1 and CDR2 from the germline V gene are LGHDT and YNNKEL (reference sequence).

The chain recombines TRBV4-2 with TRBJ2-7, with a weak D call TRBD1 (6 bases). From germline, CDR1 is LGHNA and CDR2 YNFKEQ. Trimming removed 4 bases from V and 3 bases from J, with 16 bases in between. The CDR3 consists of 15 residues. CDR3 sequence (DNA): TGTGCCAGCAGCCCGTCGGCACAGGGAGTCTACGAGCAGTACTTC. It translates to CASSPSAQGVYEQYF.

The V and J genes are TRBV7-2 and TRBJ1-6; no definite D call. CDR1 is SGHTA and CDR2 is FQGNSA in the germline V gene. Trimming stripped 5 bases from V and 8 bases from J, with 13 bases between. CDR3 length equals 14 residues. The CDR3 DNA reads TGTGCCAGCAGCCCTCCCACTCAATATTCACCCCTCCACTTT. Translation: CASSPPTQYSPLHF.

The V gene is TRBV6-4, the J gene TRBJ1-1, with 10 bases matching TRBD1. This CDR3 contains 13 residues. CDR1 MRHNA and CDR2 SNTAGT come from the germline V gene. V lost 4 bases, J lost 9 bases, and 5 bases stayed unmatched. CDR3 sequence: CASSGDRGLQAFF. In DNA form, the CDR3 reads TGTGCCAGCAGTGGGGACAGGGGACTTCAAGCTTTCTTT.

The chain has TRBV20-1 and TRBJ2-1, with 9 bases that match TRBD1. Germline-derived CDR1 and CDR2 are DFQATT and SNEGSKA (reference sequence). The CDR3 covers 16 residues. The ends lost 3 bases at V and 14 bases at J; junction bases unmatched: 20. CDR3 in amino acids: CSASQSTGTGIILEFF. In DNA form, the CDR3 reads TGCAGTGCTAGTCAGAGCACCGGGACAGGGATCATTCTGGAGTTCTTC.

This chain connects TRBV7-9 to TRBJ2-3, with TRBD1 matching 8 bases. The length of the CDR3 is 14 residues. V trimming: 2 bases; J trimming: 5 bases; junction bases outside the gene matches: 3. Looked up from germline, CDR1 is SEHNR and CDR2 is FQNEAQ (reference sequence). The CDR3 is CASSLQGAGDTQYF. The CDR3 region has the DNA TGTGCCAGCAGCTTACAGGGGGCTGGAGATACGCAGTATTTT.

The chain is built from TRBV14 and TRBJ2-7; 9 bases are a match to TRBD1. V lost 4 bases to trimming and J lost 9 bases; unmatched junction nucleotides: 10. The CDR3 has 14 residues. Germline V CDR1 and CDR2: SGHDN, FVKESK. In DNA form, the CDR3 reads TGTGCCAGCAGCCTGGGACAGGGTGTCCCGGGGCAGTACTTC. Translation gives CASSLGQGVPGQYF.

The chain joins TRBV6-5 to TRBJ2-3, with D tentatively TRBD2 (6 bases). CDR3 length equals 16 residues. Germline lookup yields CDR1 MNHEY and CDR2 SVGAGI. V lost 0 bases and J 0 bases, leaving 10 bases between the germline ends. The CDR3 here is CASSYSRDLSTDTQYF. The CDR3 nucleotides are TGTGCCAGCAGTTACTCGCGGGACTTAAGCACAGATACGCAGTATTTT.

This chain joins TRBV6-2 or TRBV6-3 and TRBJ2-6; possible D gene TRBD1, 6 bases. Germline values: CDR1 MNHEY, CDR2 SVGEGT. V lost 2 bases, J lost 0 bases, and 14 bases lay in between. The CDR3 length is 18 residues. In nucleotides, the CDR3 is TGTGCCAGCAGTTACCGCCGGGACACCTTCTCTGGGGCCAACGTCCTGACTTTC. It yields the protein CASSYRRDTFSGANVLTF.

The V and J genes are TRBV7-9 and TRBJ1-1; D possibly corresponds to TRBD1 (6 bases). The germline gives CDR1 SEHNR, CDR2 FQNEAQ (reference sequence). This CDR3 is built from 14 residues. V lost 5 bases to trimming and J lost 7 bases, with 17 bases between them. CDR3 protein: CASSGPGQIHEAFF. CDR3 bases: TGTGCCAGCAGCGGGCCAGGACAGATTCATGAAGCTTTCTTT.

The rearrangement links TRBV28 to TRBJ1-2, with TRBD1 matching over 8 bases. In germline, CDR1 is MDHEN, CDR2 SYDVKM. Trimming took 5 bases from V and 2 from J; bases not matched to a gene: 4. The CDR3 length is 14 residues. The CDR3 DNA is TGTGCCAGCAGTACAGGGGGATCGAACTATGGCTACACCTTC. Translating it yields CASSTGGSNYGYTF.

The chain is built from TRBV30 and TRBJ2-1, with D perhaps TRBD2 (6 bases). The CDR3 runs 14 residues. Trimming cost V 0 bases and J 5 bases, with 11 bases left between them. Germline lookup yields CDR1 GTSNPN and CDR2 SVGIG (reference sequence). The CDR3 sequence is CAWSVLGLHNEQFF. The CDR3, as DNA: TGTGCCTGGAGTGTACTTGGACTACACAATGAGCAGTTCTTC.

This chain connects TRBV30 to TRBJ1-5; TRBD1 agrees at 7 bases. The CDR3 sequence is 13 residues long. The V gene's germline CDR1 is GTSNPN and CDR2 SVGIG (reference sequence). Trimming cost V 0 bases and J 9 bases; bases outside gene matches: 5. DNA of the CDR3: TGTGCCTGGAGTGTACAGGGGAATGGGCCCCAGCATTTT. This encodes CAWSVQGNGPQHF.

J is TRBJ2-3 and V is TRBV3-1 (or the pseudogene TRBV3-2); 12 nucleotides agree with TRBD2. Germline assignment: CDR1 LGHDT and CDR2 YNNKEL (reference sequence). The CDR3 loop spans 18 amino acids. V shed 1 base, J shed 4 bases, and the junction held 9 bases outside the gene matches. DNA of the CDR3: TGTGCCAGCAGCCAAGTTGCTAGCGGGGGGGCCGGAGCAGATACGCAGTATTTT. Translated: CASSQVASGGAGADTQYF.

The rearrangement uses TRBV18 and TRBJ1-6; D gene ambiguous. Germline V CDR1 and CDR2: KGHSH, LQKENI. V was shortened by 0 bases and J by 10 bases, with 13 bases between the two germline ends. The CDR3 has 15 amino acids. CDR3 DNA: TGTGCCAGCTCACCACCGAACGGAGTAGGATCACCCCTCCACTTT. This translates into CASSPPNGVGSPLHF. The entire variable domain, with the rest obtained from reference TRBV18 and TRBJ1-6, is as follows: NAGVMQNPRHLVRRRGQEARLRCSPMKGHSHVYWYRQLPEEGLKFMVYLQKENIIDESGMPKERFSAEFPKEGPSILRIQQVVRGDSAAYFCASSPPNGVGSPLHFGNGTRLTVT.

This chain joins TRBV18 and TRBJ2-5; D is perhaps TRBD2 (6 bases). Trimming took 3 bases from V and 5 from J, leaving 13 bases between them. The CDR3 spans 14 residues. Germline CDR1 is KGHSH and CDR2 is LQKENI. The CDR3 reads CASSPSGLPETQYF. The CDR3 coding sequence is TGTGCCAGCTCACCTTCGGGACTGCCGGAGACCCAGTACTTC.

The chain employs TRBV10-3 and TRBJ1-2; perhaps TRBD1 as D (6 bases). V dropped 6 bases and J dropped 6 bases, with 23 bases sitting between them. CDR1 and CDR2 from the germline V gene are ENHRY and SYGVKD. This CDR3 has 16 amino acids. The CDR3 DNA sequence: TGTGCCATCAGGCATGACTTGGCAACAGGGTTCCATGGCTACACCTTC. Translating it yields CAIRHDLATGFHGYTF.